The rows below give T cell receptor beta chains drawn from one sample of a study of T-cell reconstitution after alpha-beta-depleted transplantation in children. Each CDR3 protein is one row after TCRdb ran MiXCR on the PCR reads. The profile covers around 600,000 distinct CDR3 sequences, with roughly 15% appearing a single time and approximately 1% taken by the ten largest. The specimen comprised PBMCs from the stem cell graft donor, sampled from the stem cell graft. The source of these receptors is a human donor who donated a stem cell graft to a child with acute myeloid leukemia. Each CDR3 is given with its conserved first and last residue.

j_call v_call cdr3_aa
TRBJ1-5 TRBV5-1 CASSPGTGLHNQPQHF
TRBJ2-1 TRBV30 CAWSRVFYEQFF
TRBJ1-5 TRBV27 CASSFGTGDNQPQHF
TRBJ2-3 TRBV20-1 CSANREGGTDTQYF
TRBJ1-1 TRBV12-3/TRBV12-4 CASSRGDFRDTEAFF
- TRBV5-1 CASREPGGAGDTQHF
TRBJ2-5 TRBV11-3 CASSFRLAGDQETQYF
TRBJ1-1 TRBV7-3 CASSPGQGGPEAFF
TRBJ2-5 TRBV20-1 CSAIQGVEKETQYF
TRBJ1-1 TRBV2 CASRAGQGNTEAFF
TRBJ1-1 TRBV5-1 CASSLGGEYTEAFF
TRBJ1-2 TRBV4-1 CASSRMGGNYGYTF
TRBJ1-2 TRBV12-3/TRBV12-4 CASRRDDYGYTF
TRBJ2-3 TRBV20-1 CSASGHPGGGTDTQYF
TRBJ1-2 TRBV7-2 CASSLAAGGANYGYTF
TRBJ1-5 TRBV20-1 CSAGTGRNQPQHF
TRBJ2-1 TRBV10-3 CAISRLAGGNYEQFF
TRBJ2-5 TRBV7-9 CASSPPGTSGGTQYF
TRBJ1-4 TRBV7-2 CASSLSHPNRGKLFF
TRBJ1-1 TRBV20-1 CSARKGHMNTEAFF
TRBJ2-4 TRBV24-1 CATRPGPEYF
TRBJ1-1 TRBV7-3 CASSLGGRRNTEAFF
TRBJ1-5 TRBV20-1 CSARQQGRGNQPQHF
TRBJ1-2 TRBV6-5 CASSYQTSGSYGYTF
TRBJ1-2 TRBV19 CASSPSGVDYGYTF
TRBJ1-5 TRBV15 CATSYRVQPQHF
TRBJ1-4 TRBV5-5 CASSLGTIEKLFF
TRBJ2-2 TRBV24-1 CATSDYGENTGELFF
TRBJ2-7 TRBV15 CATSRDPDIDSSSYEQYF
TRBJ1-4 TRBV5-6 CASSPPGEGEKLFF
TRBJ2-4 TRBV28 CATVPGFDMENIQYF
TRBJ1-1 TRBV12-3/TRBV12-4 CASRTGQGREAEAFF
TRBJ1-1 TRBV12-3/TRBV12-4 CASTAIGDTEAFF
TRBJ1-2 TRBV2 CASKGRTTDGYTF
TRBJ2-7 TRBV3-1 CAICPRVLEQYF
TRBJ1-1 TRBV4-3 CASSQDGLMNTEAFF
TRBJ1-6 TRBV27 CASSLSRSSSYNSPLHF
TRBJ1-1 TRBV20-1 CSARDPGTDNTEAFF
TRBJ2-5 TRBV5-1 CASSLQGWRETQYF
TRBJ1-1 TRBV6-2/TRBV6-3 CASSKPGQGVMNTEAFF
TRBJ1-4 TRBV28 CASSSPGQGNEKLFF
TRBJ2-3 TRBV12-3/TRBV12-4 CASQFRPGVGTDTQYF
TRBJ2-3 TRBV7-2 CASSFGQGRRRGDTQYF
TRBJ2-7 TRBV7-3 CASSLTGGNSYEQYF
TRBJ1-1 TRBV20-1 CSARPGQGARNTEAFF
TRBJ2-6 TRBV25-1 CASSEYYARAGGANVLTF
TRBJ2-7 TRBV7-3 CASSAGTPGYEQYF
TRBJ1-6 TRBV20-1 CSAITGANSPLHF
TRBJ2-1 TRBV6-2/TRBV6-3 CASSYPGTSGYNEQFF
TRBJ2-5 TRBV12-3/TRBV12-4 CASSSPISETQYF
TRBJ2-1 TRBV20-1 CSAPGTSGGAKNEQFF
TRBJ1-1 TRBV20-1 CSALNTDLNTEAFF
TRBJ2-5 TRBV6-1 CASRNIQGLETQYF
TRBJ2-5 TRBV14 CASSQADRGETQYF